This TCR beta chain came from a study of blood T cell repertoires in COVID-19. Study-level background: T cells, B-cell-depleted T cells, or PBMCs provided the cDNA or gDNA that served as material.

This table comes from immunoSEQ multiplex PCR, and its TCRdb copy is limited to in-frame clones, with some not included. Among about 67,000 clones listed, 80% to 90% were seen once. CDR3 length: 17 amino acids. V was trimmed by 0 bases and J by 3 bases, leaving 15 bases between them. This chain links TRBV23-1 with TRBJ2-4; possibly TRBD2 for D (5 bases). TRBV23-1 is an ORF, and what it does is uncertain. The specimen sequenced was peripheral blood. The source of this sequence is a man in his fifties or sixties with active COVID-19. The CDR3 loop is CASSQSSAREGKNIQYF. The CDR3 DNA sequence: TGCGCCAGCAGTCAATCCTCCGCCCGGGAAGGCAAAAACATTCAGTACTTC.